This section outlines one TCR beta chain sequence together with its context. Its target antigen remains unknown. Base qualities are not recorded, but no much larger clone differs from it by a single base. One collaborating source in Seattle enrolled patients during active infection and followed them longitudinally through the course of disease. Whole blood was collected in K2EDTA tubes by collaborating institutions according to the institutions' own protocols. Collaborator samples were shipped for TCRbeta analysis as frozen whole blood, isolated PBMCs, or DNA extracted from either sample type. The sample is drawn from a study of blood T cell repertoires in COVID-19 (dated by TCRdb to the early 2020s). General notes on the study: Samples from collaborators originated in the United States, Italy and Spain and spanned both the acute and convalescent phases of COVID-19. The repertoires were released in a freely available public database intended as a resource for research on the immune response to SARS-CoV-2. The prospective study material was composed of cDNA or gDNA derived from T cells, B-cell-depleted T cells, or PBMCs. HLA class I and class II types, where available, came from metadata supplied by the sample provider rather than from assay-based typing. Samples came from the ongoing ImmuneRACE study (first 160 participants) plus 1,254 subjects from 6 global collaborators. A de-identified subject ID, COVID-19 status, age in years and sex were almost always included in the sample metadata. Subjects who had been exposed to COVID-19, were actively infected with it, or had recovered from it provided the deeply sampled blood TCRbeta repertoires that made up the dataset. Study-level results and caveats: How much clinical and demographic metadata was included differed by source and by participant, and the metadata was provided uncurated.

The germline V gene gives CDR1 as KGHSH and CDR2 as LQKENI. Relative to germline, V is missing 1 base and J is missing 4 bases, with 1 base of the junction outside any gene match. The CDR3 spans 16 residues, from the cysteine through the phenylalanine. This entry keeps only the CDR3 DNA: 48 bases, framed from base 1. The immunoSEQ Assay, a bias-controlled multiplex PCR, was used to amplify TCRbeta CDR3 regions from genomic DNA. The source study handled its data this way. The number of nucleated cells in each sample was estimated by amplification of reference gene primers within the assay. To quantify the absolute abundance of each unique TCRbeta CDR3 rearrangement, sequence reads were collapsed and filtered. For each sample, productive Simpson clonality was calculated as the square root of Simpson's diversity index over productive rearrangements. The clones in this table, taken by TCRdb from immuneACCESS, are in-frame only. Not every clone is retained; where verified, under half of the shortfall comes from an unresolved V gene, and the cause of the rest is unknown. The V and J calls and clone size were taken over from that table, and D and trimming were inferred from the DNA. This sample comprises 250,000 to 400,000 clones, around 88% of them detected only once. The top ten hold approximately 1.8% of the sample.

Here the chain combines TRBV18 and TRBJ1-6, with 10 middle bases fitting TRBD1. The receptor comes from a woman younger than 45 with COVID-19, enrolled during active disease. The specimen sequenced was peripheral blood. The CDR3 protein: CASSPLGQGYNSPLHF. The nucleotides read TGTGCCAGCTCACCACTGGGACAGGGGTATAATTCACCCCTCCACTTT.